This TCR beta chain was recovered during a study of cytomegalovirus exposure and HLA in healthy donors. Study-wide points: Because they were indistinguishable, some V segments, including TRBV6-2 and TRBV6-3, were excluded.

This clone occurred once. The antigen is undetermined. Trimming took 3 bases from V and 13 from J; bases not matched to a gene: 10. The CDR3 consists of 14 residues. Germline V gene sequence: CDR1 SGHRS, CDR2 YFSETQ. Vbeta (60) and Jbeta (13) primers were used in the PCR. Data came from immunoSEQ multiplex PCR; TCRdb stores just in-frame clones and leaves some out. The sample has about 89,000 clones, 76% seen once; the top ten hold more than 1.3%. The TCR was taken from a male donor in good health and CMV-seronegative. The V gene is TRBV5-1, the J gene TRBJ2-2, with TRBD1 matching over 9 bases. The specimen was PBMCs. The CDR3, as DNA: TGCGCCAGCAGCTCGCAAACGGACAGGGGAGTGCTGTTTTTT. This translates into CASSSQTDRGVLFF.